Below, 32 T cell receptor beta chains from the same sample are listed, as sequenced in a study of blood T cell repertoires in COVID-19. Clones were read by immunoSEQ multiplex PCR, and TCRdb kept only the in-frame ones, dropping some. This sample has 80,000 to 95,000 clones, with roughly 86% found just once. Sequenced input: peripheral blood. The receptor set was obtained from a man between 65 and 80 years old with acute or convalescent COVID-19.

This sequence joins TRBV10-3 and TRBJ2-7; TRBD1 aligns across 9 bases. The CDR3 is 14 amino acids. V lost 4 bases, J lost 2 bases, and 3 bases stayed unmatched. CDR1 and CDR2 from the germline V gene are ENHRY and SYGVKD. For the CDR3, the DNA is TGTGCCATCAGTGGGACAGGGGTACCCTACGAGCAGTACTTC. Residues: CAISGTGVPYEQYF.

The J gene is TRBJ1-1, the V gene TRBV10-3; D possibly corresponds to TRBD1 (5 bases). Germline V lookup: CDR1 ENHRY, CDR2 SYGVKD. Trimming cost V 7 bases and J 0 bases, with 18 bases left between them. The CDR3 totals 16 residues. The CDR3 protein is CAITQNGGGVNTEAFF. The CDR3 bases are TGTGCCATCACCCAAAATGGTGGGGGGGTGAACACTGAAGCTTTCTTT.

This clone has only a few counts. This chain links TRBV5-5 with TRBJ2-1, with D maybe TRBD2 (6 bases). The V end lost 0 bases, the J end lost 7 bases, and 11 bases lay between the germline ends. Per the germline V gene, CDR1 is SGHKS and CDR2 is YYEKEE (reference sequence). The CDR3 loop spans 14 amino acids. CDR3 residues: CASSLAGGRNEQFF. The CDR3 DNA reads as TGTGCCAGCAGCTTGGCCGGGGGTCGGAATGAGCAGTTCTTC. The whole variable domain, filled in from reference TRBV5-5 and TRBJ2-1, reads DAGVTQSPTHLIKTRGQQVTLRCSPISGHKSVSWYQQVLGQGPQFIFQYYEKEERGRGNFPDRFSARQFPNYSSELNVNALLLGDSALYLCASSLAGGRNEQFFGPGTRLTVL.

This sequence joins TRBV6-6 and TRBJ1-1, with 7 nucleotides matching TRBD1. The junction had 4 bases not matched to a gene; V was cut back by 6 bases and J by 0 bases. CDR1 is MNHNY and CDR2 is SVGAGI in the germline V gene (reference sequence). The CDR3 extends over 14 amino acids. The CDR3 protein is CASSLQGMNTEAFF. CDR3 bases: TGTGCCAGCAGCTTACAGGGGATGAACACTGAAGCTTTCTTT.

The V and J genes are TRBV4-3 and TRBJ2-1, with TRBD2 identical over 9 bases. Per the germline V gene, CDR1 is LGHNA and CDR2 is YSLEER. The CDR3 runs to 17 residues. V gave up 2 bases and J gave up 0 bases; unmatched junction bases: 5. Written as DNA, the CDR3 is TGCGCCAGCAGCCAAAGAGCGGGAGGTTACTCCTACAATGAGCAGTTCTTC. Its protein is CASSQRAGGYSYNEQFF.

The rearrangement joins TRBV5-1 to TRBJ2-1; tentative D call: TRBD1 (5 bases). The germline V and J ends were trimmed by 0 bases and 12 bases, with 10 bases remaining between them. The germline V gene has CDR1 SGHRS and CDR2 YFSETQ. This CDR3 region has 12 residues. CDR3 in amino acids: CASSLATGGQFF. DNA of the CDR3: TGCGCCAGCAGCTTGGCCACAGGCGGGCAGTTCTTC.

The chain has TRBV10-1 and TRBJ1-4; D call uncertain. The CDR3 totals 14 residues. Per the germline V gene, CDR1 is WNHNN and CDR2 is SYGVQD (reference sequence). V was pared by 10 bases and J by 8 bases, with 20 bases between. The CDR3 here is CANAKGRSEEKLFF. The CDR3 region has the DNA TGCGCCAACGCAAAAGGGAGATCGGAAGAAAAACTGTTTTTT.

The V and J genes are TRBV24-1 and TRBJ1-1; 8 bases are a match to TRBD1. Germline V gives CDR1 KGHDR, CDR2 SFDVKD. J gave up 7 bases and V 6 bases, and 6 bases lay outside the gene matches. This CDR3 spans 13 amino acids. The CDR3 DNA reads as TGTGCCACCAGTCGGACAGGGTTTAGTGAAGCTTTCTTT. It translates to CATSRTGFSEAFF.

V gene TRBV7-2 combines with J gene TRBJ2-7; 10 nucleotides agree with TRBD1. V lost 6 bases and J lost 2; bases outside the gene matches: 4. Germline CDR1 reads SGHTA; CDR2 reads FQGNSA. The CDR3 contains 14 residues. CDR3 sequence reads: CASRAGTGAYEQYF. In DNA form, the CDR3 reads TGTGCCAGCAGGGCCGGGACAGGGGCCTACGAGCAGTACTTC.

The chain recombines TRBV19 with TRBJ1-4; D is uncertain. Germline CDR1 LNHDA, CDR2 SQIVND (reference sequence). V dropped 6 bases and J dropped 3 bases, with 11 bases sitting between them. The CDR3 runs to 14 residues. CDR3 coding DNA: TGTGCCAGTAGCTCGACGAGCGCTAATGAAAAACTGTTTTTT. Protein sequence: CASSSTSANEKLFF.

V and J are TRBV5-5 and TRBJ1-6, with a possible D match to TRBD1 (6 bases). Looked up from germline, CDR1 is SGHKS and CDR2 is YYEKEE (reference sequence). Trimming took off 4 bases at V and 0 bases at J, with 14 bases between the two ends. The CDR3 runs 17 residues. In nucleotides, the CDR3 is TGTGCCAGCAGCCCGAGGACAGAGAGCTCCTATAATTCACCCCTCCACTTT. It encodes CASSPRTESSYNSPLHF.

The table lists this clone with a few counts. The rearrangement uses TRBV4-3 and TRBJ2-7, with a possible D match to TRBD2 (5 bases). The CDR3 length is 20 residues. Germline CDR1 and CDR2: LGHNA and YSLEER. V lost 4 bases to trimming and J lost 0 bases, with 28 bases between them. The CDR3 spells CASSRTGDSRRIKSSYEQYF. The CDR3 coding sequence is TGCGCCAGCAGCCGGACCGGGGATAGCAGGAGAATAAAGAGCTCCTACGAGCAGTACTTC.

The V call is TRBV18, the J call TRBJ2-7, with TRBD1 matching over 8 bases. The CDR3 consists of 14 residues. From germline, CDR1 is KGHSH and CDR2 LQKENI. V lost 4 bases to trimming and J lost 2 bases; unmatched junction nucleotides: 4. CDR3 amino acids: CASSLGQETYEQYF. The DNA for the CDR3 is TGTGCCAGCTCACTGGGACAGGAGACCTACGAGCAGTACTTC.

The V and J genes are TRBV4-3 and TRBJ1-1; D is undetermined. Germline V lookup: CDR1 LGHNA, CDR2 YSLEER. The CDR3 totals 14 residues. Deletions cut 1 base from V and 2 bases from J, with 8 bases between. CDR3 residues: CASSQGHRNTEAFF. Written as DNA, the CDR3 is TGCGCCAGCAGCCAAGGACACCGAAACACTGAAGCTTTCTTT.

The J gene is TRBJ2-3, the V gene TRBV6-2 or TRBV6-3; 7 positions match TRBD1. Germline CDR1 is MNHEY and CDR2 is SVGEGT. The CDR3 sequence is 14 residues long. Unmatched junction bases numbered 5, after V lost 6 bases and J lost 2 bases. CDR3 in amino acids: CASSPGTDTDTQYF. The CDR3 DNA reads TGTGCCAGCAGCCCCGGGACAGACACAGATACGCAGTATTTT.

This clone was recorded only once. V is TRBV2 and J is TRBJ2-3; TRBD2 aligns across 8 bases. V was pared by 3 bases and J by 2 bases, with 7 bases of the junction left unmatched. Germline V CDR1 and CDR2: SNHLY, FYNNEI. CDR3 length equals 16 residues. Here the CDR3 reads CASSDLAGRFTDTQYF. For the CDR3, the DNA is TGTGCCAGCAGTGACTTAGCGGGGCGATTCACAGATACGCAGTATTTT.

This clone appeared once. The CDR3 region is CASSLAPGQAESYGYTF. CDR3 DNA sequence: TGTGCCAGTAGTCTCGCCCCCGGACAGGCAGAGTCCTATGGCTACACCTTC. V usage is TRBV19 and J usage is TRBJ1-2; 7 bases align to TRBD1. The CDR3 is made up of 17 amino acids. The V gene's germline CDR1 is LNHDA and CDR2 SQIVND (reference sequence). The V gene end was trimmed by 5 bases and the J gene end by 4 bases; junction bases not matched to a gene: 16.

DNA of the CDR3: TGCGCCAGCAGCCAAGATTTTGGTTCAGCGGGAGGGGAGCAGTTCTTC. Encoded protein: CASSQDFGSAGGEQFF. The V gene is TRBV4-3, the J gene TRBJ2-1, with 10 positions matching TRBD2. V was clipped by 0 bases and J by 10 bases; unmatched bases: 9. The CDR3 runs 16 residues. CDR1 is LGHNA and CDR2 is YSLEER in the germline V gene.

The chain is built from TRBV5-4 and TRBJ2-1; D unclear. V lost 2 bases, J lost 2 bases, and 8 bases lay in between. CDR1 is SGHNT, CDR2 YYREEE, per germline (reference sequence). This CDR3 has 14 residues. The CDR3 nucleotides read TGTGCCAGCAGCTTCTGGTCTACCTACAATGAGCAGTTCTTC. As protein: CASSFWSTYNEQFF.

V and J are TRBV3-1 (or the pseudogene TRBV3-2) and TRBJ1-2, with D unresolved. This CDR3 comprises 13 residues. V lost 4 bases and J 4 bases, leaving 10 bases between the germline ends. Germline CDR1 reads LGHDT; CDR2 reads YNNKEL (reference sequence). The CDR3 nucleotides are TGTGCCAGCAGCCCAGACGGGTCCTATGGCTACACCTTC. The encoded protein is CASSPDGSYGYTF.

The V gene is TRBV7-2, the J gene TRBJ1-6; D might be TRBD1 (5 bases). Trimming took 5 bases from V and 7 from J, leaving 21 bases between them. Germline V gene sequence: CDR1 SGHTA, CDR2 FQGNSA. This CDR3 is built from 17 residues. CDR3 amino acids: CASSPGVGGGANSPLHF. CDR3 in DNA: TGTGCCAGCAGCCCGGGGGTGGGCGGTGGAGCAAATTCACCCCTCCACTTT.

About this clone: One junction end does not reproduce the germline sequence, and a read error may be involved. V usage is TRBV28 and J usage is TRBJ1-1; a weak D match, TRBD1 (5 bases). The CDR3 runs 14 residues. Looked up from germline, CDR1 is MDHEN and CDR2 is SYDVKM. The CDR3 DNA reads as TGTGCCAGCAGCTTATGGCAGGGGAACACTGAAGCTTTCTTT. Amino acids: CASSLWQGNTEAFF.

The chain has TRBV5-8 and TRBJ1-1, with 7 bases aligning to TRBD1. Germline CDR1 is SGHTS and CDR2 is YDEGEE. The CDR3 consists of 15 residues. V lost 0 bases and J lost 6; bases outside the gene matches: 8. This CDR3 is CASSLEGTGVAEAFF. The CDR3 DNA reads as TGTGCCAGCAGCTTGGAGGGCACAGGGGTGGCTGAAGCTTTCTTT.

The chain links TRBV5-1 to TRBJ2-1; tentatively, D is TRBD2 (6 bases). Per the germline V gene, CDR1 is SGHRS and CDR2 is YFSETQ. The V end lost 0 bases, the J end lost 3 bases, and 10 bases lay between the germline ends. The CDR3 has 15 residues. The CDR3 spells CASSLAGVGYNEQFF. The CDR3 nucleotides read TGCGCCAGCAGCTTGGCGGGAGTGGGCTACAATGAGCAGTTCTTC. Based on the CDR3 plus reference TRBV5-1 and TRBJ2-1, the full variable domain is KAGVTQTPRYLIKTRGQQVTLSCSPISGHRSVSWYQQTPGQGLQFLFEYFSETQRNKGNFPGRFSGRQFSNSRSEMNVSTLELGDSALYLCASSLAGVGYNEQFFGPGTRLTVL.

CDR3: CASRTNRDSPLHF. As DNA, the CDR3 is TGTGCCAGCAGGACCAACAGGGATTCACCCCTCCACTTT. The chain combines TRBV27 with TRBJ1-6; D perhaps matches TRBD1 (6 bases). CDR1 and CDR2 from the germline V gene are MNHEY and SMNVEV (reference sequence). Trimming stripped 6 bases from V and 8 bases from J, with 11 bases between. The CDR3 sequence is 13 residues long.

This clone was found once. CDR3 nucleotide sequence: TGCGCCAGCTTCGTCTCTGACAGGGGGCGGAATGGCTACACCTTC. This encodes CASFVSDRGRNGYTF. The chain is built from TRBV5-1 and TRBJ1-2, with 10 bases lining up with TRBD1. The CDR3 runs to 15 residues. Looked up from germline, CDR1 is SGHRS and CDR2 is YFSETQ. V was clipped by 7 bases and J by 6 bases; unmatched bases: 12.

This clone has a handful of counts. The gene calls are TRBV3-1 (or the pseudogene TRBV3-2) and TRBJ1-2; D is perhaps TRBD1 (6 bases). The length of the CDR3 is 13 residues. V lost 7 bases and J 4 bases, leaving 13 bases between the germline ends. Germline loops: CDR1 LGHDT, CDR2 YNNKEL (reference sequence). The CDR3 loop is CASTLQGSYGYTF. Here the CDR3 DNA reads TGTGCCAGCACCCTACAGGGAAGCTATGGCTACACCTTC.

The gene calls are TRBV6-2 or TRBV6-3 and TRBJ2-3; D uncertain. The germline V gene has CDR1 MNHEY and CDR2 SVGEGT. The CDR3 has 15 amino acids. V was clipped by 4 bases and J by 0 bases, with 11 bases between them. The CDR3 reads CASSLSYTSTDTQYF. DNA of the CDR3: TGTGCCAGCAGTTTATCGTATACTAGCACAGATACGCAGTATTTT.

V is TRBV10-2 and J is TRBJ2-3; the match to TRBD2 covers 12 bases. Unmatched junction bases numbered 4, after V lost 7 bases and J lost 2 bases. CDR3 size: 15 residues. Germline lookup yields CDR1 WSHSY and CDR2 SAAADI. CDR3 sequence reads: CASKLAGGPTDTQYF. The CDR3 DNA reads TGCGCCAGCAAACTAGCGGGGGGCCCCACAGATACGCAGTATTTT.

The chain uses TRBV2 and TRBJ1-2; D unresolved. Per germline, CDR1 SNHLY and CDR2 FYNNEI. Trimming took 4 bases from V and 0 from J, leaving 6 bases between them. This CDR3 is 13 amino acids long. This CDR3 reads CASSASANYGYTF. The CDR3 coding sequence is TGTGCCAGCAGTGCCTCAGCTAACTATGGCTACACCTTC.

CDR3 region: CAFRPGSGNEQFF. The CDR3 DNA is TGCGCCTTCCGGCCAGGTAGCGGCAATGAGCAGTTCTTC. The V and J genes are TRBV10-2 and TRBJ2-1; possibly TRBD2 for D (6 bases). Germline lookup yields CDR1 WSHSY and CDR2 SAAADI. V lost 11 bases to trimming and J lost 6 bases, with 17 bases between them. The CDR3 totals 13 residues.

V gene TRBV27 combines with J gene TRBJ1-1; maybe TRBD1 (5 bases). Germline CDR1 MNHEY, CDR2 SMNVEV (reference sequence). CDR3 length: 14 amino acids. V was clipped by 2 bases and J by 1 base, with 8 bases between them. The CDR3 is CASSLTDRNTEAFF. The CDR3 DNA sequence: TGTGCCAGCAGTTTAACTGACAGGAACACTGAAGCTTTCTTT.